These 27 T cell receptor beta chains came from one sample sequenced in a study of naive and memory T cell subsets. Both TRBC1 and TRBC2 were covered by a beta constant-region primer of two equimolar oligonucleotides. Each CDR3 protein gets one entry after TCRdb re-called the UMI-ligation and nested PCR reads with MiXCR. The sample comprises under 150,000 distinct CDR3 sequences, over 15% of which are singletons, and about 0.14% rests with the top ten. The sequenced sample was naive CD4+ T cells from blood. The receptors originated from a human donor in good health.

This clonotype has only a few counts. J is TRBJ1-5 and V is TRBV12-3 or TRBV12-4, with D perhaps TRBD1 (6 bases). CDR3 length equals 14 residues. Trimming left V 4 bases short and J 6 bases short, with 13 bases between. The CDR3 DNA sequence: TGTGCCAGCAGTTCCCGGGGGGGCCGTCAGCCCCAGCATTTT. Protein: CASSSRGGRQPQHF.

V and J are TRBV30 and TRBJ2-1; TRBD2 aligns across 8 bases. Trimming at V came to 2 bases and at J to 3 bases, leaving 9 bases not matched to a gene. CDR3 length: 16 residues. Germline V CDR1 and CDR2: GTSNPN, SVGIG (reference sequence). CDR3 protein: CAWSTSSSGNYNEQFF. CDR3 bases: TGTGCCTGGAGTACCTCTAGTAGCGGGAACTACAATGAGCAGTTCTTC.

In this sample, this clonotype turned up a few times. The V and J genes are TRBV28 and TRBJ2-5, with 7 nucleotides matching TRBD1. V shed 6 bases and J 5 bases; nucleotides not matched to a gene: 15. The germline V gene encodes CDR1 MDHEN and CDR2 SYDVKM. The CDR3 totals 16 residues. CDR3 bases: TGTGCCAGCAGCCACCGCAGGGGGACCCGGCGGGAGACCCAGTACTTC. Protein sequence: CASSHRRGTRRETQYF.

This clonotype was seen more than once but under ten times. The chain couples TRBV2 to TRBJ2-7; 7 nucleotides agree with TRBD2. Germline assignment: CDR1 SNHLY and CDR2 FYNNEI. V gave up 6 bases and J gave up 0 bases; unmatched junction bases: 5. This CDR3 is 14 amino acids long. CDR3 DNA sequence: TGTGCCAGCAGCGGGACTAAGAGCTCCTACGAGCAGTACTTC. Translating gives CASSGTKSSYEQYF.

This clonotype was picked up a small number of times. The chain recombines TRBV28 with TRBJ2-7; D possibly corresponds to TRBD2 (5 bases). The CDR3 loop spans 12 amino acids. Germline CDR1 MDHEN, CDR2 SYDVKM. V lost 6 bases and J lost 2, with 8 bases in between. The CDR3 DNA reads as TGTGCCAGCAGCCCACTAGCCTACGAGCAGTACTTC. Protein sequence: CASSPLAYEQYF.

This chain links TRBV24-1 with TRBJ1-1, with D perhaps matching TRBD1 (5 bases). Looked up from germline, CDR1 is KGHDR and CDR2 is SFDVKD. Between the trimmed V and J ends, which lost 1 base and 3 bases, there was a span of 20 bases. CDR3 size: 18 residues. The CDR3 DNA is TGTGCCACCAGTGATTTCGGGCCGGGAGGGGCCTGGTACACTGAAGCTTTCTTT. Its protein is CATSDFGPGGAWYTEAFF.

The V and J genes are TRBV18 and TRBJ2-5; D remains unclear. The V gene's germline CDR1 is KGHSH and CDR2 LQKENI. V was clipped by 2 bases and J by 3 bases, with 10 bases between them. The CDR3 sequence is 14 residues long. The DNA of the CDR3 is TGTGCCAGCTCACCAAGGACGGCCGAAGAGACCCAGTACTTC. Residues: CASSPRTAEETQYF.

This chain's CDR3 is CASTPGSYEQYF. CDR3 bases: TGTGCCAGCACCCCCGGCTCCTACGAGCAGTACTTC. The chain has TRBV28 and TRBJ2-7; no firm D call. This CDR3 is 12 amino acids long. The germline V and J ends were trimmed by 7 bases and 0 bases, with 7 bases remaining between them. Germline CDR1 and CDR2: MDHEN and SYDVKM.

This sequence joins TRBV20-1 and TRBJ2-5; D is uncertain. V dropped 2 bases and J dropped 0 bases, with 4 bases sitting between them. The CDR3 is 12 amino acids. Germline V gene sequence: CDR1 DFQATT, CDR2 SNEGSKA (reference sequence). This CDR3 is CSARNHQETQYF. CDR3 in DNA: TGCAGTGCTAGAAACCACCAAGAGACCCAGTACTTC.

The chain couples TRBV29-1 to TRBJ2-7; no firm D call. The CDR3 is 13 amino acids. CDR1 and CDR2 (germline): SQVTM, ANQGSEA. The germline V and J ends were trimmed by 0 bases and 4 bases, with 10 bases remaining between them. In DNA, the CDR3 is TGCAGCGTTGAAGATTGGCAGACATACGAGCAGTACTTC. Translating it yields CSVEDWQTYEQYF.

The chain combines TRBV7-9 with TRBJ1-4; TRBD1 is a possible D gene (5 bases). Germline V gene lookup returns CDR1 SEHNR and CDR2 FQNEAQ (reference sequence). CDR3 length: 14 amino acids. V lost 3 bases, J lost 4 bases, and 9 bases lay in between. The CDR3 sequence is CASSLTEDNEKLFF. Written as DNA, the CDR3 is TGTGCCAGCAGCTTGACAGAAGATAATGAAAAACTGTTTTTT. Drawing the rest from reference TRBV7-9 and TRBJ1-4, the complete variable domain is DTGVSQNPRHKITKRGQNVTFRCDPISEHNRLYWYRQTLGQGPEFLTYFQNEAQLEKSRLLSDRFSAERPKGSFSTLEIQRTEQGDSAMYLCASSLTEDNEKLFFGSGTQLSVL.

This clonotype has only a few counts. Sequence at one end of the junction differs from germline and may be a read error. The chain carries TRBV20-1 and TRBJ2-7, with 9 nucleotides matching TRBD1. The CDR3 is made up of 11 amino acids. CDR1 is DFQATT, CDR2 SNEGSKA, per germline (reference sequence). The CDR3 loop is CSASPGDRAVF. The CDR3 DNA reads TGCAGTGCTTCCCCGGGGGACAGGGCGGTCTTC.

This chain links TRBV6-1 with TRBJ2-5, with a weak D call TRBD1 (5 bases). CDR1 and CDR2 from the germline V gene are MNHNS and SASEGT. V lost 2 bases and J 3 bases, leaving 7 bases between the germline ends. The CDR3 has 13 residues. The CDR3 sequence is CASSETGEETQYF. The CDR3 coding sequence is TGTGCCAGCAGTGAAACAGGAGAAGAGACCCAGTACTTC.

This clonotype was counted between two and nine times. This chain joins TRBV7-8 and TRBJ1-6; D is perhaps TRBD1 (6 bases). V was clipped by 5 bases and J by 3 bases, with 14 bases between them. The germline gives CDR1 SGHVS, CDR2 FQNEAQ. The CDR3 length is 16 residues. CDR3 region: CASSPRTDSYNSPLHF. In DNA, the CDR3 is TGTGCCAGCAGCCCCAGGACAGATAGCTATAATTCACCCCTCCACTTT.

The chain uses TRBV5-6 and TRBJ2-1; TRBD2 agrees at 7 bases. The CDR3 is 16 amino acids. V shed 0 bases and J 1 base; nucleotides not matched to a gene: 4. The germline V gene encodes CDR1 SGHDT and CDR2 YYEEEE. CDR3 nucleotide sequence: TGTGCCAGCAGCTTGGCCGTGGGACTATCCTACAATGAGCAGTTCTTC. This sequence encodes CASSLAVGLSYNEQFF.

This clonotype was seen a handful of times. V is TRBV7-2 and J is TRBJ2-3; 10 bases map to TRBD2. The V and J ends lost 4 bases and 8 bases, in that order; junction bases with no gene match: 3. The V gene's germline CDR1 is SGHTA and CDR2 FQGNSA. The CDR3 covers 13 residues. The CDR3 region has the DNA TGTGCCAGCAGCTCCCAGCGGGAGGGTACGCAGTATTTT. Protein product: CASSSQREGTQYF.

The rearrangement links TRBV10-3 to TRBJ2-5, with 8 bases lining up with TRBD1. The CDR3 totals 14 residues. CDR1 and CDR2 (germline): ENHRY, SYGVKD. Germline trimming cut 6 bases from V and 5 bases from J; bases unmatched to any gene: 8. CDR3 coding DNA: TGTGCCATCAGACAAGGACAGGGAGAGGAGACCCAGTACTTC. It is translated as CAIRQGQGEETQYF.

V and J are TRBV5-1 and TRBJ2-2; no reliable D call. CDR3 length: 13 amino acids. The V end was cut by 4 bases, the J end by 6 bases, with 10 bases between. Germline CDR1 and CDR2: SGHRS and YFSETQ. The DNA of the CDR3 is TGCGCCAGCAGCACCCAAAACGCCGGGGAGCTGTTTTTT. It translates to CASSTQNAGELFF.

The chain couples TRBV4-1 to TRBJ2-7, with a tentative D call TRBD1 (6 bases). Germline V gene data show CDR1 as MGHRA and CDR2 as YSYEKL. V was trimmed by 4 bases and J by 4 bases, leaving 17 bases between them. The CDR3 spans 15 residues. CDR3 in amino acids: CASSPLTRGRYEQYF. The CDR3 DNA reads TGCGCCAGCAGCCCCTTAACTAGGGGGAGATACGAGCAGTACTTC.

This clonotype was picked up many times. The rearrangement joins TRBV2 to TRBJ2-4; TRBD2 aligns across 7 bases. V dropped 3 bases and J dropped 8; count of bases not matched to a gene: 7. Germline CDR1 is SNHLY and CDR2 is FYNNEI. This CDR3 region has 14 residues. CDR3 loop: CASSDGLVQDIQYF. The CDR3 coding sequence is TGTGCCAGCAGTGATGGACTAGTTCAGGACATTCAGTACTTC.

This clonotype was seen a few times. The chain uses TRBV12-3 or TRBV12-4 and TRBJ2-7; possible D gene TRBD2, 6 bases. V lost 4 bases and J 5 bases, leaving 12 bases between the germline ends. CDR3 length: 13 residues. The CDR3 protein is CASSWTGANEQYF. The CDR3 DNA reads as TGTGCCAGCAGTTGGACGGGAGCAAACGAGCAGTACTTC.

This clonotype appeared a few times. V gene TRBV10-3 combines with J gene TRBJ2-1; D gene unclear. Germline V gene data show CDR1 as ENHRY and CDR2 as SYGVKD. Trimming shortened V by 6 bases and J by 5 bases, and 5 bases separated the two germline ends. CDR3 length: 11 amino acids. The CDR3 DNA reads TGTGCCATCAGGGTCGACAATGAGCAGTTCTTC. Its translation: CAIRVDNEQFF.

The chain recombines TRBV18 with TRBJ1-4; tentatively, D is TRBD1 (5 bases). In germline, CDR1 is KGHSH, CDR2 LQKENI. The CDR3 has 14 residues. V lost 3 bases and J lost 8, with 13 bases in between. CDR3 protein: CASSPGRAGEKLFF. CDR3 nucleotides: TGTGCCAGCTCACCGGGCAGGGCTGGCGAAAAACTGTTTTTT.

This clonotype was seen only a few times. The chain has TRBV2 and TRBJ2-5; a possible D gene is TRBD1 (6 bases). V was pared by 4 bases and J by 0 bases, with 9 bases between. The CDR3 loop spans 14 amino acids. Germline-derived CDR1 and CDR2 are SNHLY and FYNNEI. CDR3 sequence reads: CASSAGTNQETQYF. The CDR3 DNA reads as TGTGCCAGCAGTGCCGGGACAAACCAAGAGACCCAGTACTTC.

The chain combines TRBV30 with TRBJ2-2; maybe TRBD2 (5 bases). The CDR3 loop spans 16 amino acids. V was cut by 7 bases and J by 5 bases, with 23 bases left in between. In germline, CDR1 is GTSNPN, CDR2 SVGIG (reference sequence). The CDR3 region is CASNAKRGDGTGELFF. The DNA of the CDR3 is TGTGCCTCCAACGCCAAACGGGGAGATGGAACCGGGGAGCTGTTTTTT. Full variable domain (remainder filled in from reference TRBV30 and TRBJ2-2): SQTIHQWPATLVQPVGSPLSLECTVEGTSNPNLYWYRQAAGRGLQLLFYSVGIGQISSEVPQNLSASRPQDRQFILSSKKLLLSDSGFYLCASNAKRGDGTGELFFGEGSRLTVL.

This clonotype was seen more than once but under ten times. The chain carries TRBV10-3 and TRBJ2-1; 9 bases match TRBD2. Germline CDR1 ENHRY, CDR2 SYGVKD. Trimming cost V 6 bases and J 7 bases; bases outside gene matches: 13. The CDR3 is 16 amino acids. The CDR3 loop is CAIRPLGSGSSNEQFF. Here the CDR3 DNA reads TGTGCCATCAGACCCTTGGGTAGCGGGAGTTCGAATGAGCAGTTCTTC.

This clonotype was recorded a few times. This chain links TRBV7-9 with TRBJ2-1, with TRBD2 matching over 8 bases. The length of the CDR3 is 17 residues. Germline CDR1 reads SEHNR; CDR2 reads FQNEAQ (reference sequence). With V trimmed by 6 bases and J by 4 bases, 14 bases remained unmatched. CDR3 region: CASRGLAGLGVYNEQFF. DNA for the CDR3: TGTGCCAGCAGGGGCCTAGCGGGCCTCGGGGTGTACAATGAGCAGTTCTTC.